One and the same sample provided the 9 T cell receptor beta chains below, sequenced in a study of blood T cell repertoires in COVID-19. Produced via immunoSEQ multiplex PCR; TCRdb's table is partial and in-frame only. This sample has around 270,000 clones, with 70% to 90% found just once. Input material: PBMCs or T cells enriched from blood (not recorded which). The receptors originated from a woman aged 30 to 39 who had recovered from COVID-19.

V is TRBV5-1 and J is TRBJ1-5, with a weak D call TRBD1 (5 bases). Between the trimmed V and J ends, which lost 0 bases and 3 bases, there was a span of 10 bases. The CDR3 has 15 residues. CDR1 and CDR2 (germline): SGHRS, YFSETQ. CDR3 protein: CASSLVGALNQPQHF. CDR3 nucleotides: TGCGCCAGCAGCTTGGTTGGGGCACTCAATCAGCCCCAGCATTTT.

J is TRBJ1-2 and V is TRBV27; D might be TRBD1 (5 bases). CDR1 MNHEY and CDR2 SMNVEV come from the germline V gene (reference sequence). V lost 2 bases and J lost 6, with 13 bases in between. CDR3 size: 14 residues. In DNA form, the CDR3 reads TGTGCCAGCAGTTTACAGGGAAGTATCAATGGCTACACCTTC. Translation gives CASSLQGSINGYTF.

This clone was seen ten or more times. This chain joins TRBV4-2 and TRBJ2-1; TRBD2 matches at 10 bases. The CDR3 consists of 16 residues. Trimming at V came to 0 bases and at J to 4 bases, leaving 3 bases not matched to a gene. Germline lookup yields CDR1 LGHNA and CDR2 YNFKEQ. The CDR3 region has the DNA TGTGCCAGCAGCCAAGATAGTAGCGGGGGGTACAATGAGCAGTTCTTC. It translates to CASSQDSSGGYNEQFF.

V is TRBV30 and J is TRBJ1-1, with D hard to call. Per germline, CDR1 GTSNPN and CDR2 SVGIG (reference sequence). The CDR3 covers 12 residues. V lost 2 bases, J lost 5 bases, and 9 bases lay in between. For the CDR3, the DNA is TGTGCCTGGAGTCCCGGGAATACTGAAGCTTTCTTT. As protein: CAWSPGNTEAFF.

This chain uses TRBV9 with TRBJ2-7, with 7 positions matching TRBD2. Looked up from germline, CDR1 is SGDLS and CDR2 is YYNGEE. V lost 2 bases, J lost 0 bases, and 5 bases stayed unmatched. This CDR3 has 15 residues. CDR3 in DNA: TGTGCCAGCAGCGTGCTACCGGGAGGCTCCTACGAGCAGTACTTC. Translating it yields CASSVLPGGSYEQYF.

V and J are TRBV28 and TRBJ1-5; D not certain. Trimming pared 2 bases from V and 0 bases from J, leaving 8 bases between. The CDR3 spans 15 residues. Germline V gives CDR1 MDHEN, CDR2 SYDVKM. CDR3 region: CASSLQSYSNQPQHF. The CDR3 region has the DNA TGTGCCAGCAGTTTACAGTCTTATAGCAATCAGCCCCAGCATTTT.

The genes are TRBV9 and TRBJ1-2; TRBD1 is a possible D gene (6 bases). Germline V CDR1 and CDR2: SGDLS, YYNGEE. This CDR3 has 14 residues. The V end was cut by 1 base, the J end by 6 bases, with 13 bases between. CDR3 residues: CASSVRDRFNGYTF. CDR3 nucleotides: TGTGCCAGCAGCGTACGAGACAGGTTTAATGGCTACACCTTC. Drawing the rest from reference TRBV9 and TRBJ1-2, the complete variable domain is DSGVTQTPKHLITATGQRVTLRCSPRSGDLSVYWYQQSLDQGLQFLIQYYNGEERAKGNILERFSAQQFPDLHSELNLSSLELGDSALYFCASSVRDRFNGYTFGSGTRLTVV.

The V call is TRBV28, the J call TRBJ1-5; 7 bases are a match to TRBD1. The germline V gene has CDR1 MDHEN and CDR2 SYDVKM. CDR3 length: 15 residues. With V trimmed by 6 bases and J by 0 bases, 5 bases remained unmatched. The CDR3 region has the DNA TGTGCCAGCAGACCGACAGGGATTAGCAATCAGCCCCAGCATTTT. It specifies CASRPTGISNQPQHF.

The chain is built from TRBV6-5 and TRBJ1-2, with 7 bases identical to TRBD1. V trimming: 0 bases; J trimming: 0 bases; junction bases outside the gene matches: 4. The germline V gene encodes CDR1 MNHEY and CDR2 SVGAGI. This CDR3 is built from 16 residues. The CDR3 DNA is TGTGCCAGCAGTTACTCGACAGGGCCTACTAACTATGGCTACACCTTC. Protein: CASSYSTGPTNYGYTF.